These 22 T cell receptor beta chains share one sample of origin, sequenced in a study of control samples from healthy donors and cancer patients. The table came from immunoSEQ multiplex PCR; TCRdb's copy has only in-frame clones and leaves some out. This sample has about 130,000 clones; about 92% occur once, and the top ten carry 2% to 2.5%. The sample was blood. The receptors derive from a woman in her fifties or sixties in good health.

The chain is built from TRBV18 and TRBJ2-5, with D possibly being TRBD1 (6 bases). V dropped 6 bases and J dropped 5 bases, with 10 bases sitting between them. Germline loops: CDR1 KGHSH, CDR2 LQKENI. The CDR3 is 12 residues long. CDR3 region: CASSGQSETQYF. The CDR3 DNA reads TGTGCCAGCTCTGGACAGTCTGAGACCCAGTACTTC.

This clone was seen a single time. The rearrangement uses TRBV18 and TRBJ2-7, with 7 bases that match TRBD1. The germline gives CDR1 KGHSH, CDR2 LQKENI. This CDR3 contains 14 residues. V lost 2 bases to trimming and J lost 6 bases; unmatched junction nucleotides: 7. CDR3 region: CASSPGQDLGEQYF. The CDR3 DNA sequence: TGTGCCAGCTCACCAGGACAGGACCTCGGCGAGCAGTACTTC.

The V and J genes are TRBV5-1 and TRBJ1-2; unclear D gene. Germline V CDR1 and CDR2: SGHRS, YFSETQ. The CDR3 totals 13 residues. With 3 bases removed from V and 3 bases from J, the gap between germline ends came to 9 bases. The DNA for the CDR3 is TGCGCCAGCAGCTCGGGTCAATACTATGGCTACACCTTC. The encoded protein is CASSSGQYYGYTF.

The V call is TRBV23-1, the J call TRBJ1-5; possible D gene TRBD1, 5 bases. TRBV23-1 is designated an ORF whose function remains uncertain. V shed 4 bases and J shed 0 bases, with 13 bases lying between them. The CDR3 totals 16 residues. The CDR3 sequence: CASSPMEGYSNQPQHF. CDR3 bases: TGCGCCAGCAGTCCGATGGAGGGGTATAGCAATCAGCCCCAGCATTTT.

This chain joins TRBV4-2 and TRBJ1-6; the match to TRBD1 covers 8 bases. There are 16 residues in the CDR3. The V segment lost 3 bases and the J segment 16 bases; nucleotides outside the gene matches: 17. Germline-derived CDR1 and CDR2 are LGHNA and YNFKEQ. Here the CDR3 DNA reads TGTGCCAGCAGCCAGGATAACGACGTGGGGACAGGCCGTCTCCACTTT. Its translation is CASSQDNDVGTGRLHF.

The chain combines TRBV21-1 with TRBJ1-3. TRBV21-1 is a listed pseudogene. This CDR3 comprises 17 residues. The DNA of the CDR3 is TGTGCCAGCAGCAAAGGGTTGGAGGGCCCCCCTGGAAACACCATATATTTT. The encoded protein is CASSKGLEGPPGNTIYF.

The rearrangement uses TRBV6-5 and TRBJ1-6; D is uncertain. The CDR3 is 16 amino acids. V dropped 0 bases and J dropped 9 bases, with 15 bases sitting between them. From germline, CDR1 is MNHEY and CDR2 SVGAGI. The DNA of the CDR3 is TGTGCCAGCAGTTACTCGACGACATGGGGAGGTTCACCCCTCCACTTT. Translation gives CASSYSTTWGGSPLHF.

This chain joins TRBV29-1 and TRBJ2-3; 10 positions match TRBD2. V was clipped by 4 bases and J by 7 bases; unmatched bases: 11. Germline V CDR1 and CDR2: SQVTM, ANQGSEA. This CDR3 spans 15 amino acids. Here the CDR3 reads CSVAPRAGGPNTQYF. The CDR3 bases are TGCAGCGTTGCCCCACGAGCGGGAGGGCCCAATACGCAGTATTTT.

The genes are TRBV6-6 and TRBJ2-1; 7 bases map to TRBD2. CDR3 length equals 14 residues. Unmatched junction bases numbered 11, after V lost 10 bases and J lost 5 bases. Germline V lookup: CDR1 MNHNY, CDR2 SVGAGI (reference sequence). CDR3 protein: CATTPAGRNNEQFF. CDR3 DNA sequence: TGTGCCACCACCCCAGCGGGACGTAACAATGAGCAGTTCTTC.

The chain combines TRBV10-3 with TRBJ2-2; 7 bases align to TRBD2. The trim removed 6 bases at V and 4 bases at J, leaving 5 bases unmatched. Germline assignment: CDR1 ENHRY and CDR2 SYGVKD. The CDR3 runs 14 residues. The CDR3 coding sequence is TGTGCCATCAGGAGACTAGCAAGCACCGGGGAGCTGTTTTTT. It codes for CAIRRLASTGELFF.

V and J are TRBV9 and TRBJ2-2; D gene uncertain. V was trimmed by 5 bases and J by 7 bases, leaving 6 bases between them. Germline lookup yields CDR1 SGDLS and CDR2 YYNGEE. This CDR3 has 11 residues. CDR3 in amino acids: CASRGGGELFF. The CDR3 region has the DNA TGTGCCAGCAGAGGTGGCGGGGAGCTGTTTTTT.

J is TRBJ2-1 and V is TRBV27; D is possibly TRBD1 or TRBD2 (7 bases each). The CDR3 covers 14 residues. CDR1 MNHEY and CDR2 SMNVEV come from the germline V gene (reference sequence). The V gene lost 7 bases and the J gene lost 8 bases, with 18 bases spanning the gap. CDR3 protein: CASTSGGGIDEQFF. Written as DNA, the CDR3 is TGTGCCAGCACTTCAGGGGGAGGGATTGATGAGCAGTTCTTC.

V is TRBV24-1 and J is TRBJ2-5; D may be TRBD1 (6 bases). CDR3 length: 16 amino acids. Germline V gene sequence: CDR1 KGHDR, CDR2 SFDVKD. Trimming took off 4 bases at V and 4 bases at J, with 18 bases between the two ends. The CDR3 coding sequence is TGTGCCACCAGTGACGGACAGTCCGTCGGTGGAGAGACCCAGTACTTC. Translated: CATSDGQSVGGETQYF.

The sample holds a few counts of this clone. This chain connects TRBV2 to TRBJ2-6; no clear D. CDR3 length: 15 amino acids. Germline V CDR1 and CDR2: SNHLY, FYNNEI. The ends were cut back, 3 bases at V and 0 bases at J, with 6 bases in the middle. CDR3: CASSDWASGANVLTF. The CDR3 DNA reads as TGTGCCAGCAGTGACTGGGCCTCTGGGGCCAACGTCCTGACTTTC.

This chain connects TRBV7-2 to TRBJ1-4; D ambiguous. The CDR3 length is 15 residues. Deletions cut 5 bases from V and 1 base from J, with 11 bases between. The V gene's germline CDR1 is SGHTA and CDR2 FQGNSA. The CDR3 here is CASSQELGTNEKLFF. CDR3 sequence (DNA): TGTGCCAGCAGCCAAGAGCTAGGAACTAATGAAAAACTGTTTTTT.

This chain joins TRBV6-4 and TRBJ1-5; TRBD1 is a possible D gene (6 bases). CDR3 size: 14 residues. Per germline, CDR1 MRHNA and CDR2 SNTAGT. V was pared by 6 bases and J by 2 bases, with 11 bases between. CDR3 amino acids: CASSHTGRNQPQHF. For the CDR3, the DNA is TGTGCCAGCAGCCACACAGGGCGCAATCAGCCCCAGCATTTT.

The CDR3 bases are TGTGCCAGCAGTGATCAGGGTATTGCTTCCGAAGCTTTCTTT. Its protein product is CASSDQGIASEAFF. The chain is built from TRBV25-1 and TRBJ1-1; tentative D call: TRBD1 (5 bases). The CDR3 runs to 14 residues. With 3 bases removed from V and 8 bases from J, the gap between germline ends came to 16 bases. The germline CDR1 and CDR2 sequences are MGHDK and SYGVNS. The variable domain in full, with the rest retrieved from reference TRBV25-1 and TRBJ1-1, is EADIYQTPRYLVIGTGKKITLECSQTMGHDKMYWYQQDPGMELHLIHYSYGVNSTEKGDLSSESTVSRIRTEHFPLTLESARPSHTSQYLCASSDQGIASEAFFGQGTRLTVV.

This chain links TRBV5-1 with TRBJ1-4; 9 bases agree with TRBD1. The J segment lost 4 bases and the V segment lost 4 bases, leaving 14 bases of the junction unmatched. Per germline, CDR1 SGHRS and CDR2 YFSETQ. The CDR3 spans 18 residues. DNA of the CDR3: TGCGCCAGCAGCGCGGGCGGGACAGGGTATATTGGTAATGAAAAACTGTTTTTT. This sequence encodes CASSAGGTGYIGNEKLFF. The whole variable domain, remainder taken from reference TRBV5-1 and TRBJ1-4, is KAGVTQTPRYLIKTRGQQVTLSCSPISGHRSVSWYQQTPGQGLQFLFEYFSETQRNKGNFPGRFSGRQFSNSRSEMNVSTLELGDSALYLCASSAGGTGYIGNEKLFFGSGTQLSVL.

The CDR3 nucleotides read TGTGCCTGGAATCCGAAGCGTCCGGGGTCCTACGAGCAGTACTTC. Amino acid sequence: CAWNPKRPGSYEQYF. The chain carries TRBV30 and TRBJ2-7, with D possibly being TRBD2 (5 bases). Germline V gene lookup returns CDR1 GTSNPN and CDR2 SVGIG (reference sequence). V was shortened by 4 bases and J by 1 base, with 17 bases between the two germline ends. This CDR3 is 15 amino acids long.

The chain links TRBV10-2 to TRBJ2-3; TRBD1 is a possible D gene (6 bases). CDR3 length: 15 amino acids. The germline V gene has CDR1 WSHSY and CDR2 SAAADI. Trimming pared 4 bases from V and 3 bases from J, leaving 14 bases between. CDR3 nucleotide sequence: TGCGCCAGCAGTGGAGATAGTAGGGGGACAGATACGCAGTATTTT. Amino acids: CASSGDSRGTDTQYF.

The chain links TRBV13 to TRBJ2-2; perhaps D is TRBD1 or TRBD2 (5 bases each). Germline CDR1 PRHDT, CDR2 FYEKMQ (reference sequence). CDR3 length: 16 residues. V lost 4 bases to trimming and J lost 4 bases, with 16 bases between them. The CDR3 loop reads CASSSPQGRGTGELFF. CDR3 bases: TGTGCCAGCAGCTCACCGCAGGGACGAGGCACCGGGGAGCTGTTTTTT.

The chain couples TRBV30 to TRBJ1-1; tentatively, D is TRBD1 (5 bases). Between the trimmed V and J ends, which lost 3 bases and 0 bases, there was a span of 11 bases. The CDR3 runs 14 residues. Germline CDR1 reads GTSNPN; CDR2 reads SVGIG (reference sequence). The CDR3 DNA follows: TGTGCCTGGAGCGGGGACTTTTTGAACACTGAAGCTTTCTTT. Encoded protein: CAWSGDFLNTEAFF.